The 17 T cell receptor beta chains given below trace back to one sample, sequenced in a study of CD8 T cells in Susac syndrome. Reverse transcription of roughly 0.45 to 1 ug RNA used random hexamers. TCRdb reprocessed the immunoSEQ multiplex PCR reads via MiXCR and lists one record per CDR3 protein. The data hold about 120,000 distinct CDR3 sequences, with 96% observed a single time. Sequencing input: CD4+ T cells from PBMCs. These TCRs come from a human donor with Susac syndrome.

The table lists this clonotype with a count of one. The J gene is TRBJ1-2, the V gene TRBV20-1; the D is unclear. There are 15 residues in the CDR3. CDR1 DFQATT and CDR2 SNEGSKA come from the germline V gene (reference sequence). The ends were cut back, 0 bases at V and 4 bases at J, with 15 bases in the middle. The CDR3: CSARDQGRRSYGYTF. CDR3 nucleotides: TGCAGTGCTAGAGATCAAGGGAGGCGCAGCTATGGCTACACCTTC.

V usage is TRBV12-3 or TRBV12-4 and J usage is TRBJ2-3; the D call may be TRBD1 or TRBD2 (5 bases each). This CDR3 region has 12 residues. CDR3: CGLGDRPHTQYF. The DNA of the CDR3 is TGTGGGCTGGGGGACCGCCCCCATACGCAGTATTTT.

The CDR3 protein is CAWSVLSRGGAFF. In DNA, the CDR3 is TGTGCCTGGAGTGTACTGAGCAGGGGTGGAGCTTTCTTT. The rearrangement uses TRBV30 and TRBJ1-1; D may be TRBD1 (6 bases). The V end was cut by 0 bases, the J end by 10 bases, with 15 bases between. Germline V gene sequence: CDR1 GTSNPN, CDR2 SVGIG (reference sequence). This CDR3 contains 13 residues.

The chain couples TRBV7-9 to TRBJ2-1; 9 bases are shared with TRBD1. With 5 bases clipped from V and 7 bases from J, the junction kept 12 bases outside the gene matches. The CDR3 sequence is 16 residues long. The V gene's germline CDR1 is SEHNR and CDR2 FQNEAQ (reference sequence). DNA of the CDR3: TGTGCCAGCAGCCACTCCCTAGGGGACAGGGAAAATGAGCAGTTCTTC. Protein: CASSHSLGDRENEQFF. Supplemented by reference TRBV7-9 and TRBJ2-1, the full variable domain reads DTGVSQNPRHKITKRGQNVTFRCDPISEHNRLYWYRQTLGQGPEFLTYFQNEAQLEKSRLLSDRFSAERPKGSFSTLEIQRTEQGDSAMYLCASSHSLGDRENEQFFGPGTRLTVL.

The chain links TRBV7-2 to TRBJ2-1; D remains ambiguous. Germline loops: CDR1 SGHTA, CDR2 FQGNSA. The V end was cut by 1 base, the J end by 9 bases, with 4 bases between. The CDR3 extends over 11 amino acids. In nucleotides, the CDR3 is TGTGCCAGCAGCTTAGAGACTGAGCAGTTCTTC. Its protein product is CASSLETEQFF.

The chain recombines TRBV18 with TRBJ2-5; D gene unclear. The CDR3 covers 13 residues. Germline lookup yields CDR1 KGHSH and CDR2 LQKENI. V was shortened by 3 bases and J by 3 bases, with 8 bases between the two germline ends. The CDR3 spells CASSPGREETQYF. CDR3 bases: TGTGCCAGCTCACCCGGGCGCGAAGAGACCCAGTACTTC.

This clonotype appeared a single time. V gene TRBV12-3 or TRBV12-4 combines with J gene TRBJ2-2, with a tentative D call TRBD1 (6 bases). Trimming cost V 8 bases and J 4 bases, with 17 bases left between them. The CDR3 loop spans 15 amino acids. The DNA of the CDR3 is TGTGCCAGCTCCAAGACAGGTTCATTCACCGGGGAGCTGTTTTTT. Its translation is CASSKTGSFTGELFF.

CDR3 loop: CASSRWEGNEQFF. The CDR3 DNA sequence: TGTGCCAGCAGCCGGTGGGAGGGGAATGAGCAGTTCTTC. The chain has TRBV14 and TRBJ2-1; TRBD2 matches at 7 bases. The CDR3 contains 13 residues. Germline assignment: CDR1 SGHDN and CDR2 FVKESK. The V and J ends lost 4 bases and 7 bases, in that order; junction bases with no gene match: 4.

The chain has TRBV3-1 and TRBJ2-5; TRBD1 aligns across 9 bases. Germline assignment: CDR1 LGHDT and CDR2 YNNKEL (reference sequence). The length of the CDR3 is 17 residues. V lost 4 bases, J lost 5 bases, and 14 bases stayed unmatched. DNA for the CDR3: TGTGCCAGCAGCCCACGACTGGCCGGGACAGGGCGGGAGACCCAGTACTTC. Translating it yields CASSPRLAGTGRETQYF.

The rearrangement links TRBV10-3 to TRBJ1-2; D gene uncertain. The CDR3 extends over 15 amino acids. V was shortened by 0 bases and J by 0 bases, with 8 bases between the two germline ends. Germline lookup yields CDR1 ENHRY and CDR2 SYGVKD. The CDR3 sequence: CAISESGSSNYGYTF. The CDR3, as DNA: TGTGCCATCAGTGAGTCGGGGAGTTCTAACTATGGCTACACCTTC.

The V call is TRBV5-4, the J call TRBJ1-2, with D hard to call. The CDR3 extends over 14 amino acids. Germline assignment: CDR1 SGHNT and CDR2 YYREEE (reference sequence). The V end lost 0 bases, the J end lost 8 bases, and 14 bases lay between the germline ends. The DNA for the CDR3 is TGTGCCAGCAGCTTGGGCTCCGTCCTGGGAGGCTACACCTTC. It specifies CASSLGSVLGGYTF.

V usage is TRBV27 and J usage is TRBJ2-1, with 7 bases matching TRBD1. Unmatched junction bases numbered 14, after V lost 5 bases and J lost 13 bases. The CDR3 covers 14 residues. Germline V CDR1 and CDR2: MNHEY, SMNVEV (reference sequence). The chain's CDR3 is CASSPRTGGVAQFF. CDR3 nucleotide sequence: TGTGCCAGCAGTCCAAGGACAGGAGGAGTTGCCCAGTTCTTC.

The genes are TRBV29-1 and TRBJ2-1, with D tentatively TRBD1 or TRBD2 (5 bases each). The CDR3 extends over 13 amino acids. Germline loops: CDR1 SQVTM, CDR2 ANQGSEA. V dropped 6 bases and J dropped 3 bases, with 12 bases sitting between them. The CDR3 DNA sequence: TGCAGCGTCTCCAGCGGACACTACAATGAGCAGTTCTTC. Protein product: CSVSSGHYNEQFF.

The genes are TRBV11-2 and TRBJ2-1; TRBD1 agrees at 9 bases. The V gene end was trimmed by 5 bases and the J gene end by 7 bases; junction bases not matched to a gene: 9. CDR1 is SGHAT, CDR2 FQNNGV, per germline. The CDR3 runs to 15 residues. CDR3 amino acids: CASSPGTGSWNEQFF. The CDR3 DNA reads as TGTGCCAGCAGCCCGGGGACAGGGTCTTGGAATGAGCAGTTCTTC.

This chain connects TRBV29-1 to TRBJ1-2; no definite D call. Germline V CDR1 and CDR2: SQVTM, ANQGSEA. Trimming shortened V by 5 bases and J by 4 bases, and 11 bases separated the two germline ends. The CDR3 covers 12 residues. DNA of the CDR3: TGCAGCGTTACCGGGAGTATCTATGGCTACACCTTC. It specifies CSVTGSIYGYTF.

The chain links TRBV28 to TRBJ2-3; D may be TRBD1 or TRBD2 (6 bases each). This CDR3 is 15 amino acids long. CDR1 and CDR2 from the germline V gene are MDHEN and SYDVKM. V was cut by 1 base and J by 5 bases, with 13 bases left in between. The CDR3, as DNA: TGTGCCAGCAGTTTATTCGACGGGGGCGGAGATACGCAGTATTTT. As protein: CASSLFDGGGDTQYF.

This clonotype was recorded once. V is TRBV30 and J is TRBJ2-7; D possibly uses TRBD1 or TRBD2 (5 bases each). This CDR3 contains 14 residues. Germline CDR1 GTSNPN, CDR2 SVGIG (reference sequence). Trimming took 4 bases from V and 4 from J, leaving 17 bases between them. The CDR3 DNA is TGTGCCTGGACCCGGGACGAAAGAGGGTACGAGCAGTACTTC. Amino acids: CAWTRDERGYEQYF.